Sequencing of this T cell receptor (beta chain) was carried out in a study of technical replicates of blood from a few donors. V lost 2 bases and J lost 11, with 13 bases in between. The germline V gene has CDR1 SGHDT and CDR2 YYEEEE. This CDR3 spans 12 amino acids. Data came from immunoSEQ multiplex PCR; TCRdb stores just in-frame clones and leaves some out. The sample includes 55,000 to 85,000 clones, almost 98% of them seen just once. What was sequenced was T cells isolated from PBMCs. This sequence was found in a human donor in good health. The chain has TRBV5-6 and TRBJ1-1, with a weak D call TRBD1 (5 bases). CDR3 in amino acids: CASSFGAMEAFF. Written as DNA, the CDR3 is TGTGCCAGCAGCTTTGGGGCTATGGAGGCTTTCTTT. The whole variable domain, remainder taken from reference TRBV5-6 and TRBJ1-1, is DAGVTQSPTHLIKTRGQQVTLRCSPKSGHDTVSWYQQALGQGPQFIFQYYEEEERQRGNFPDRFSGHQFPNYSSELNVNALLLGDSALYLCASSFGAMEAFFGQGTRLTVV.